This TCR beta chain was identified in a study of cytomegalovirus exposure and HLA in healthy donors. This PCR relied on a set of 60 Vbeta primers and 13 Jbeta primers. Some clones are missing from TCRdb's copy, which holds only in-frame ones; the method was immunoSEQ multiplex PCR. Of some 110,000 clones listed, approximately 76% are singletons. Sequencing was carried out using PBMCs. The receptor was derived from a woman between 18 and 29 years old in good health and CMV-seropositive.

This chain's CDR3 is CASSIRVMEKLFF. The DNA for the CDR3 is TGTGCCAGTAGTATACGGGTGATGGAAAAACTGTTTTTT. The chain recombines TRBV19 with TRBJ1-4, with D unclear. Trimming removed 2 bases at V and 8 bases at J, with 9 bases between. The CDR3 runs 13 residues. CDR1 and CDR2 (germline): LNHDA, SQIVND (reference sequence).